This entry lists 24 T cell receptor beta chains sequenced from one sample in a study of tumor and adjacent non-tumor tissue in lung cancer listed by TCRdb under 2018. Receptors were amplified or captured by multiplex PCR. TCRdb lists the instrument as Illumina HiSeq 2500. TCRbeta libraries were constructed through three rounds of nested PCR with primers (Table S4) according to protocols adapted from ARM-PCR. The public reads were run again by TCRdb, first through fastp at Q25 and then through MiXCR, and only productive beta chains were kept. Each entry is one CDR3 protein sequence, shown with its most common DNA and genes. This sample comprises 65,000 to 90,000 distinct CDR3 sequences, under 70% of them detected only once. Over 10% of the sample lies in the top ten. RNA was extracted from bulk unsorted tissue and checked for quality with a NanoDrop ND-1000 and an Agilent 2100. The specimen sequenced was lung tumor tissue. The receptors stem from a woman aged 65 to 85 with non-small cell lung cancer.

For this clonotype: At one of its ends the junction is not consistent with the germline gene, which may arise from a read error. The gene calls are TRBV28 and TRBJ2-7, with D unclear. The germline V gene encodes CDR1 MDHEN and CDR2 SYDVKM. There are 16 residues in the CDR3. CDR3 residues: CVSSFTLEELTYEQYF. For the CDR3, the DNA is TGTGTCAGCAGTTTCACCCTAGAAGAACTAACCTACGAGCAGTACTTC.

This rearrangement joins TRBV7-3 to TRBJ2-1, with D possibly matching TRBD1 (6 bases). V lost 4 bases and J lost 5, with 12 bases in between. Germline V lookup: CDR1 SGHTA, CDR2 FQGTGA. CDR3 length: 14 amino acids. CDR3 protein: CASSWGHGNNEQFF. CDR3 DNA: TGTGCCAGCAGCTGGGGACACGGTAACAATGAGCAGTTCTTC.

Notes on this clonotype: A single base separates this from a much larger clone, so it may be a read error. J is TRBJ2-3 and V is TRBV7-8, with a possible D match to TRBD2 (5 bases). Germline assignment: CDR1 SGHVS and CDR2 FQNEAQ. Trimming left V 1 base short and J 8 bases short, with 13 bases between. CDR3 length: 14 residues. The CDR3 DNA sequence: TGTGCCAGCAGCTTAGTGCAGGAGGCAGGTACGCAGTATTTT. It yields the protein CASSLVQEAGTQYF.

Remarks on this clonotype: At one boundary the junction diverges from the germline segment, which might be a read error. The J gene is TRBJ2-1, the V gene TRBV4-1; D is uncertain. CDR1 and CDR2 (germline): MGHRA, YSYEKL. The CDR3 has 17 amino acids. Written as DNA, the CDR3 is TGCGCCAGCAGCCAAATATTCGGTCCCAACTCCTACAATGAGCAATTCTTC. Residues: CASSQIFGPNSYNEQFF.

This clonotype has more than one count but fewer than ten. It may be a read error: a sequence one base away is much more abundant. The chain couples TRBV29-1 to TRBJ2-1; D is uncertain. Germline V CDR1 and CDR2: SQVTM, ANQGSEA. Trimming left V 5 bases short and J 2 bases short, with 10 bases between. The CDR3 runs 13 residues. The CDR3 spells CSVCWVTYNEQFF. Here the CDR3 DNA reads TGCAGCGTTTGCTGGGTCACCTACAATGAGCAGTTCTTC.

Worth noting for this clonotype: One end of the junction is discordant with germline, which a read error may explain. The V gene is TRBV7-9, the J gene TRBJ2-1; the match to TRBD2 covers 13 bases. This CDR3 is 17 amino acids long. In germline, CDR1 is SEHNR, CDR2 FQNEAQ (reference sequence). The chain's CDR3 is CASRFMRTSGSLNEQFF. In DNA form, the CDR3 reads TGTGCCAGCAGGTTTATGCGGACTAGCGGGAGTCTCAATGAGCAATTCTTC.

In the case of this clonotype: Compared with germline, one end of the junction differs, possibly owing to a read error. The rearrangement links TRBV10-3 to TRBJ2-1; TRBD1 or TRBD2 may be the D gene (6 bases each). CDR3 length: 17 residues. Per the germline V gene, CDR1 is ENHRY and CDR2 is SYGVKD. The CDR3 here is CATRNDGGTGAYNEQLF. The CDR3, as DNA: TGTGCCACCAGGAATGACGGAGGGACGGGGGCCTACAATGAGCAGTTATTC.

About this clonotype itself: A single base separates this from a much larger clone, so it may be a read error. The chain uses TRBV5-6 and TRBJ1-2, with TRBD1 as a possible D gene (6 bases). The CDR3 runs 13 residues. The germline V gene encodes CDR1 SGHDT and CDR2 YYEEEE. The V end lost 7 bases, the J end lost 4 bases, and 14 bases lay between the germline ends. The CDR3 reads CASGQGQSYGYTF. The CDR3 DNA reads as TGTGCCAGCGGCCAAGGACAGTCCTATGGCTACACCTTC.

Worth noting for this clonotype: The junction does not match germline at one end; this may be a read error. The chain recombines TRBV6-6 with TRBJ2-6, with D possibly being TRBD1 (5 bases). The CDR3 covers 13 residues. Germline lookup yields CDR1 MNHNY and CDR2 SVGAGI (reference sequence). In DNA, the CDR3 is TGTGCCAGCGCCCCCCTTGGGGCCAACGTCCTGAGTTTC. This sequence encodes CASAPLGANVLSF.

On this clonotype: At one of its ends the junction is not consistent with the germline gene, which may arise from a read error. CDR3 coding DNA: TGTGCCAGCTGCCCAGGACAGGGCATGAACATTGAAGCTTTCTTT. Translated: CASCPGQGMNIEAFF. The rearrangement links TRBV4-2 to TRBJ1-1, with 8 positions matching TRBD1. The germline V gene encodes CDR1 LGHNA and CDR2 YNFKEQ. The CDR3 has 15 residues.

Worth noting for this clonotype: The junction shows a germline mismatch at one end, possibly a read error. The chain combines TRBV12-3 or TRBV12-4 with TRBJ2-7; maybe TRBD2 (5 bases). The CDR3 is made up of 14 amino acids. The CDR3 DNA is TGTGCCAGCCGTATAGGAGGAGATTTCTACGAGCAGTATTTC. Protein sequence: CASRIGGDFYEQYF.

About this clonotype itself: Just one base apart from a much larger clone, this may be a read error. The CDR3 protein is CASRAGTGLYEQCF. The DNA of the CDR3 is TGTGCCAGCCGAGCCGGGACAGGGCTCTACGAGCAGTGCTTC. V and J are TRBV28 and TRBJ2-7; TRBD1 aligns across 9 bases. This CDR3 contains 14 residues. Germline loops: CDR1 MDHEN, CDR2 SYDVKM.

The CDR3: CASNQELGLSHNEQFF. In nucleotides, the CDR3 is TGTGCCAGCAATCAAGAACTGGGACTGTCCCACAATGAGCAGTTCTTC. The gene calls are TRBV6-1 and TRBJ2-1; D perhaps matches TRBD2 (6 bases). Germline values: CDR1 MNHNS, CDR2 SASEGT. V was cut by 7 bases and J by 5 bases, with 21 bases left in between. The CDR3 totals 16 residues.

In the case of this clonotype: One end of the junction varies from germline; a read error may be responsible. The V call is TRBV5-4, the J call TRBJ2-3; no reliable D call. Germline V gives CDR1 SGHNT, CDR2 YYREEE (reference sequence). The CDR3 has 14 amino acids. CDR3: CARSLYGSTDTQYF. As DNA, the CDR3 is TGTGCCAGGAGCTTATATGGAAGCACAGATACGCAGTATTTT.

This clonotype has a handful of counts. This could be a read error, since a much larger clone is one nucleotide away. This chain connects TRBV10-3 to TRBJ2-5; no clear D. Germline loops: CDR1 ENHRY, CDR2 SYGVKD. The CDR3 is 14 residues long. DNA of the CDR3: TGTGCCATCAGTGAGTCGGCTAACCAAGAGATCCAGTACTTC. It is translated as CAISESANQEIQYF.

This clonotype was observed a few times. A read error may be the cause here, since a much bigger clone is one base away. The chain uses TRBV5-4 and TRBJ1-1; D is ambiguous. Per germline, CDR1 SGHNT and CDR2 YYREEE (reference sequence). The CDR3 totals 13 residues. As DNA, the CDR3 is TGTGCCAGCAGCCGGGAACCAGCCACTGAAGTTTTCTTT. This sequence encodes CASSREPATEVFF.

This clonotype was observed once. The gene calls are TRBV30 and TRBJ2-6; maybe TRBD1 (6 bases). V lost 2 bases to trimming and J lost 2 bases, with 10 bases between them. In germline, CDR1 is GTSNPN, CDR2 SVGIG (reference sequence). This CDR3 comprises 15 residues. Written as DNA, the CDR3 is TGTGCCTGGAGTTGGACAGCAACTGGGGCCAACGTCCTGACTTTC. Protein product: CAWSWTATGANVLTF.

Worth noting for this clonotype: With a much larger clone just one base away, this may be a read error. This chain joins TRBV5-6 and TRBJ2-7; 10 bases match TRBD1. In germline, CDR1 is SGHDT, CDR2 YYEEEE. The V gene end was trimmed by 4 bases and the J gene end by 2 bases; junction bases not matched to a gene: 6. This CDR3 is built from 15 residues. The CDR3 is CASSRTGGHTYEQYF. CDR3 nucleotide sequence: TGTGCCAGCAGCCGGACAGGGGGGCATACCTACGAGCAGTACTTC.

Concerning this clonotype: The junction shows a germline mismatch at one end, possibly a read error. The CDR3 here is CAGSENFQGHEAFF. The CDR3 DNA reads as TGCGCCGGCAGCGAGAACTTTCAGGGACATGAAGCTTTCTTT. The rearrangement joins TRBV4-1 to TRBJ1-1; D is possibly TRBD1 (6 bases). Germline CDR1 and CDR2: MGHRA and YSYEKL. The CDR3 consists of 14 residues.

There are a few counts of this clonotype. The V gene is TRBV19, the J gene TRBJ1-5; 8 nucleotides agree with TRBD1. After removal of 5 bases from V and 2 bases from J, the junction contained 5 bases not matched to a gene. The CDR3 consists of 15 residues. CDR1 is LNHDA and CDR2 is SQIVND in the germline V gene (reference sequence). The CDR3 nucleotides read TGTGCCAGTAGTCCGACAGGGGCTCGCAATCAGCCCCAGCATTTT. It encodes CASSPTGARNQPQHF.

A word on this clonotype: Germline is not matched at one junction end, which may reflect a read error. The rearrangement links TRBV5-6 to TRBJ2-1; either TRBD1 or TRBD2 may supply D (5 bases each). Germline lookup yields CDR1 SGHDT and CDR2 YYEEEE. The CDR3 contains 16 residues. In DNA form, the CDR3 reads TGTGTCAGCAGCTTGGCTCGGCTCTGGGGGTACAATGAGCAGTTCTTC. Amino acid sequence: CVSSLARLWGYNEQFF.

As for this clonotype: At one end the junction does not follow the germline gene, possibly because of a read error. The chain combines TRBV25-1 with TRBJ2-2; D may be TRBD2 (5 bases). The CDR3 loop spans 14 amino acids. Looked up from germline, CDR1 is MGHDK and CDR2 is SYGVNS. DNA of the CDR3: TGTGCCAGCAGTGGCTCTGGTTACACCGGGGTGCTGTTTTTT. It encodes CASSGSGYTGVLFF.

The rearrangement links TRBV29-1 to TRBJ2-3, with 14 bases lining up with TRBD2. The CDR3 loop spans 19 amino acids. Looked up from germline, CDR1 is SQVTM and CDR2 is ANQGSEA. V lost 6 bases and J lost 9; bases outside the gene matches: 23. CDR3 nucleotide sequence: TGCAGCGTCTATTCCGGGACTAGCGGGAGTGGTGACGGTTTTAAAACGCAGTATTTT. It encodes CSVYSGTSGSGDGFKTQYF.

Regarding this clonotype: A junction boundary mismatches the germline segment, possibly from a read error. This chain joins TRBV6-5 and TRBJ2-3, with D possibly being TRBD1 (5 bases). CDR3 length: 13 residues. Per germline, CDR1 MNHEY and CDR2 SVGAGI. The CDR3 spells CAARDVNTDTQYF. The CDR3 DNA sequence: TGTGCCGCCAGGGATGTGAACACAGATACGCAGTACTTT.